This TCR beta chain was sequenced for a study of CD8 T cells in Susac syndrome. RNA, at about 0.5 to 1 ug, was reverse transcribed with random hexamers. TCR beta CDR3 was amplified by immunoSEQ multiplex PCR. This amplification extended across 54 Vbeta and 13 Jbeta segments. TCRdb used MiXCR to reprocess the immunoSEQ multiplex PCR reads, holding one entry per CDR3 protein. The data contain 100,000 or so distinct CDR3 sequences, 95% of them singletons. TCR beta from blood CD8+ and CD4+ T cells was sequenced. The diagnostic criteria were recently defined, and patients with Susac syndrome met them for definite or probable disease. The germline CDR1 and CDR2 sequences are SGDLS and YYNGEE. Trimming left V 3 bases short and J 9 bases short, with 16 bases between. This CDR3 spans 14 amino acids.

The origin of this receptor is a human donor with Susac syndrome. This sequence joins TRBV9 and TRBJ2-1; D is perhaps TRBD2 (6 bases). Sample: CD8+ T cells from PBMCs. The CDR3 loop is CASSAVGSGSEQFF. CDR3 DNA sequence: TGTGCCAGCAGCGCAGTGGGGTCCGGGAGTGAGCAGTTCTTC.